Reported below is one T cell receptor beta chain. Its specificity is unknown. Each CDR3 protein gets one entry after TCRdb re-called the 5' RACE reads with MiXCR. The sample shows under 300,000 distinct CDR3 sequences, around 13% of them seen only once. This record comes from a study of T cells after yellow fever vaccination. Study-wide findings and caveats: Weaker in magnitude, the secondary response showed a faster peak on day 5 versus 15. Sorted repertoires could include abundant contaminating clonotypes from bulk cells.

This CDR3 spans 14 amino acids. The J segment lost 6 bases and the V segment lost 6 bases, leaving 10 bases of the junction unmatched. The germline gives CDR1 SQVTM, CDR2 ANQGSEA. Sample: CD4+ T cells sorted from PBMCs, taken 45 days after the yellow fever booster vaccination. The rearrangement links TRBV29-1 to TRBJ2-2; 7 bases are shared with TRBD1. The TCR originated in a man aged 25-45 years who received the YFV17D yellow fever vaccine. CDR3 region: CSVGRRQGSGELFF. CDR3 nucleotide sequence: TGCAGCGTAGGACGACGACAGGGCTCCGGGGAGCTGTTTTTT.